The 9 T cell receptor beta chains listed next were all sequenced from one sample in a study of PD-L1 blockade in urothelial cancer. The data were produced by immunoSEQ multiplex PCR, yet TCRdb's version contains in-frame clones alone and is incomplete. The table shows some 45,000 clones, with approximately 80% occurring only once. Time point defined: pretreatment peripheral blood. The sequences come from PBMCs, collected around atezolizumab (anti-PD-L1) treatment. All receptors come from a man aged 60-69 years with urothelial cancer.

This clone was picked up a small number of times. The rearrangement joins TRBV28 to TRBJ1-1; D gene unclear. CDR1 and CDR2 from the germline V gene are MDHEN and SYDVKM. Trimming removed 3 bases at V and 3 bases at J, with 8 bases between. The CDR3 contains 13 residues. The CDR3 protein is CASSLVEDTEAFF. The CDR3 DNA reads as TGTGCCAGCAGTTTGGTCGAGGACACTGAAGCTTTCTTT. The full variable domain, its missing parts supplied by reference TRBV28 and TRBJ1-1, is DVKVTQSSRYLVKRTGEKVFLECVQDMDHENMFWYRQDPGLGLRLIYFSYDVKMKEKGDIPEGYSVSREKKERFSLILESASTNQTSMYLCASSLVEDTEAFFGQGTRLTVV.

The gene calls are TRBV5-4 and TRBJ1-1; 8 nucleotides align to TRBD1. The CDR3 is 15 amino acids. CDR1 and CDR2 from the germline V gene are SGHNT and YYREEE (reference sequence). With 5 bases clipped from V and 1 base from J, the junction kept 7 bases outside the gene matches. The CDR3 DNA reads as TGTGCCAGCAGGCCGCCGACAGGGGAGAACACTGAAGCTTTCTTT. This gives the protein CASRPPTGENTEAFF.

V usage is TRBV5-6 and J usage is TRBJ2-7; tentatively, D is TRBD2 (5 bases). V was trimmed by 2 bases and J by 3 bases, leaving 15 bases between them. CDR3 length: 15 amino acids. Germline-derived CDR1 and CDR2 are SGHDT and YYEEEE. The CDR3 DNA reads as TGTGCCAGCAGCTTTGGGTGGCCTAGCAACTACGAGCAGTACTTC. Its translation is CASSFGWPSNYEQYF.

The V and J genes are TRBV6-4 and TRBJ1-1; D unresolved. V was trimmed by 8 bases and J by 1 base, leaving 14 bases between them. Germline values: CDR1 MRHNA, CDR2 SNTAGT. The CDR3 is 14 amino acids. In DNA, the CDR3 is TGTGCCAGCCGGAGGGATTTCTCGAACACTGAAGCTTTCTTT. Amino acids: CASRRDFSNTEAFF.

This clone was found once. This chain uses TRBV2 with TRBJ2-1; the match to TRBD2 covers 10 bases. The CDR3 runs to 15 residues. Germline CDR1 reads SNHLY; CDR2 reads FYNNEI. Unmatched junction bases numbered 6, after V lost 3 bases and J lost 7 bases. CDR3: CASSELSSGRNEQFF. The DNA for the CDR3 is TGTGCCAGCAGTGAGTTGTCTAGCGGGAGAAATGAGCAGTTCTTC.

The V call is TRBV27, the J call TRBJ2-7; D is perhaps TRBD1 (5 bases). This CDR3 is 15 amino acids long. The ends were cut back, 4 bases at V and 3 bases at J, with 16 bases in the middle. The V gene's germline CDR1 is MNHEY and CDR2 SMNVEV (reference sequence). CDR3 in amino acids: CASSSPGIGVYEQYF. CDR3 bases: TGTGCCAGCAGTTCGCCAGGGATAGGGGTCTACGAGCAGTACTTC.

The V and J genes are TRBV25-1 and TRBJ1-1; TRBD1 matches 7 bases. V lost 7 bases and J lost 4; bases outside the gene matches: 9. Germline V gives CDR1 MGHDK, CDR2 SYGVNS. The length of the CDR3 is 14 residues. Written as DNA, the CDR3 is TGTGCCAGCACTCCATCCGGGACAGTCACTGAAGCTTTCTTT. Protein: CASTPSGTVTEAFF.

The V call is TRBV5-1, the J call TRBJ2-7; 7 nucleotides align to TRBD1. V was clipped by 4 bases and J by 3 bases; unmatched bases: 7. Germline CDR1 and CDR2: SGHRS and YFSETQ. The CDR3 runs to 14 residues. CDR3 nucleotide sequence: TGCGCCAGCAGCGACCCACAGGGGAGCTACGAGCAGTACTTC. Amino acid sequence: CASSDPQGSYEQYF.

This clone turned up a few times. The V gene is TRBV28, the J gene TRBJ1-4; TRBD1 matches at 10 bases. CDR1 is MDHEN, CDR2 SYDVKM, per germline. The CDR3 is 14 amino acids. V lost 3 bases, J lost 7 bases, and 2 bases stayed unmatched. In nucleotides, the CDR3 is TGTGCCAGCAGTTTGACAGGGGGCGGTGAAAAACTGTTTTTT. Translation gives CASSLTGGGEKLFF.